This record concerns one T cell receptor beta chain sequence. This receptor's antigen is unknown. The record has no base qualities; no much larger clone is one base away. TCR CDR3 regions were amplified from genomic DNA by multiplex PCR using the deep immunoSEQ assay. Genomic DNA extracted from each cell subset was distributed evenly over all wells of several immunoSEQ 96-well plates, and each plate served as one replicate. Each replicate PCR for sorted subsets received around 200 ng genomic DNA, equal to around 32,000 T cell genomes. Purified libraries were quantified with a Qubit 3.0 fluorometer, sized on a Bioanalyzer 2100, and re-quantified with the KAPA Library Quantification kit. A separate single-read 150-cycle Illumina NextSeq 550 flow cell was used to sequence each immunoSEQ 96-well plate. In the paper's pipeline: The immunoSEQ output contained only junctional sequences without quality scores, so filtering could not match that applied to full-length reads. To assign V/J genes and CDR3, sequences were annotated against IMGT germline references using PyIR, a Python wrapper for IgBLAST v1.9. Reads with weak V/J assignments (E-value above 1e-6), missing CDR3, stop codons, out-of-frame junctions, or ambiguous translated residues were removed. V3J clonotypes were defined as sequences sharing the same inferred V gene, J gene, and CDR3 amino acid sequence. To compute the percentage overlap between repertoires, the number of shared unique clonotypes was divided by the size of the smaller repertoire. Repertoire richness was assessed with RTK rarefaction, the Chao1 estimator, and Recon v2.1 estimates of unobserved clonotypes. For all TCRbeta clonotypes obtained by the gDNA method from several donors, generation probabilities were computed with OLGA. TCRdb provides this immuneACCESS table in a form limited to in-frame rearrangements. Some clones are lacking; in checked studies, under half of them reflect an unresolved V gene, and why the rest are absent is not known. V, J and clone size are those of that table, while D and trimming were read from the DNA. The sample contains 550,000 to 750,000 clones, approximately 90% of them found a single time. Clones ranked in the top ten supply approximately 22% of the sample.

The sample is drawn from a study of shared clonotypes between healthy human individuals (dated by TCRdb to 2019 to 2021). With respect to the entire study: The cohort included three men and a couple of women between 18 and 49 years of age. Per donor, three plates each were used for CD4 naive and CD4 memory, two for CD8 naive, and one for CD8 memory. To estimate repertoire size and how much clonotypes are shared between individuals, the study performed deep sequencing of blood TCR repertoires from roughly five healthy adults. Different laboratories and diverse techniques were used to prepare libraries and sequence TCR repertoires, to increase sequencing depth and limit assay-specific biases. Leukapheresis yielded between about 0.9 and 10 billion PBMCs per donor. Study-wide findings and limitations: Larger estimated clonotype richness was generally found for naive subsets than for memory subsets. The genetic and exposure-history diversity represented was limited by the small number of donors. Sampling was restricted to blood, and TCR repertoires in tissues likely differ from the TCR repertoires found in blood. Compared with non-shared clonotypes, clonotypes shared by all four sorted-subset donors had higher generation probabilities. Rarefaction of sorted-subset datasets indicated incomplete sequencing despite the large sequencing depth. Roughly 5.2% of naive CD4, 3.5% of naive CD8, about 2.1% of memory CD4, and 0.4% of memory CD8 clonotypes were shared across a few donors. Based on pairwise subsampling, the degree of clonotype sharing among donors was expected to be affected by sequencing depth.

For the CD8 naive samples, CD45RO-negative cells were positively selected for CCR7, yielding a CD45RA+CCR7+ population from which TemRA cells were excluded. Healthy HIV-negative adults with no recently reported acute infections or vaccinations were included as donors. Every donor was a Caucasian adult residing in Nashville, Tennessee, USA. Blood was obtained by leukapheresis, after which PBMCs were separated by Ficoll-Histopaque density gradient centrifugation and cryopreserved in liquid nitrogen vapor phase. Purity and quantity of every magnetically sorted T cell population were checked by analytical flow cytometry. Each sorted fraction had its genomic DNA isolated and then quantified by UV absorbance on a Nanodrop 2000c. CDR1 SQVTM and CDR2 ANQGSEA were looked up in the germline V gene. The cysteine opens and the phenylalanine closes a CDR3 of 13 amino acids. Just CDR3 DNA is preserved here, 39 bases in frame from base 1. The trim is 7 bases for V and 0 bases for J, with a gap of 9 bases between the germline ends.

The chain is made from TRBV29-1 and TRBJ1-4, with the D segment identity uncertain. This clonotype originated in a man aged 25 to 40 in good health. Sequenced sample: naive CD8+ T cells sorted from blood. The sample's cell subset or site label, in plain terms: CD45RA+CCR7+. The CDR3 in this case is CSAYSATNEKLFF. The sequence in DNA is TGCAGCGCCTACTCGGCAACTAATGAAAAACTGTTTTTT.